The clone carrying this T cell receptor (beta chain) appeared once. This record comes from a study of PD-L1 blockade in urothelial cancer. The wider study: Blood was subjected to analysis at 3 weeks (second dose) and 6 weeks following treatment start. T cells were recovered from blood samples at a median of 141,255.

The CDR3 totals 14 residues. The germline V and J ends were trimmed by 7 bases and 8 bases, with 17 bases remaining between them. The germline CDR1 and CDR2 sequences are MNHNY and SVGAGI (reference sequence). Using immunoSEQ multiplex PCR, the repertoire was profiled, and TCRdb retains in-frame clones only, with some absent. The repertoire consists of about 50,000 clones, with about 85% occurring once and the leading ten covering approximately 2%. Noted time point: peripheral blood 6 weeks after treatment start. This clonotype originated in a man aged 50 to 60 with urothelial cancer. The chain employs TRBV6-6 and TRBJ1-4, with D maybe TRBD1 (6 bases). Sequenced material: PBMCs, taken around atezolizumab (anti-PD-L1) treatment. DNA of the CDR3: TGTGCCAGCACCCCAGACAGGTTAGGAGAAAAACTGTTTTTT. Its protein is CASTPDRLGEKLFF.